This record concerns one T cell receptor beta chain sequence. This sample is drawn from a study of T cell responses to AZD1222 COVID-19 vaccine. The table came from immunoSEQ multiplex PCR; TCRdb's copy has only in-frame clones and leaves some out. The data show more than 130,000 clones, with just over 90% seen just once and roughly 3.6% held by the top ten. V was pared by 3 bases and J by 2 bases, with 11 bases between. The germline gives CDR1 MGHDK, CDR2 SYGVNS. The length of the CDR3 is 15 residues. The specimen was peripheral blood, collected on day 0 of AZD1222 vaccination. V usage is TRBV25-1 and J usage is TRBJ2-1; D perhaps matches TRBD2 (6 bases). The TCR comes from an adult in good health. CDR3 DNA: TGTGCCAGCAGTGAGGAGGGACGGCCCTACAATGAGCAGTTCTTC. It yields the protein CASSEEGRPYNEQFF.